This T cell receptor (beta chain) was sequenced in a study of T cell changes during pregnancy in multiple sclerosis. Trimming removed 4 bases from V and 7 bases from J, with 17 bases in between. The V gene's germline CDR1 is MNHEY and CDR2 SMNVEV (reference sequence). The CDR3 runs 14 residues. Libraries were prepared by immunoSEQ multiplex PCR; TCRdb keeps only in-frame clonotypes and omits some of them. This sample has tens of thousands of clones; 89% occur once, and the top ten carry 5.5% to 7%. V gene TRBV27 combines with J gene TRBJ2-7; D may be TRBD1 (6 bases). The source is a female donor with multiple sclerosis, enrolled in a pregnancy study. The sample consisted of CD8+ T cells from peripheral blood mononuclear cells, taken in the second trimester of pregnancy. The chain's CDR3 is CASSSGTRVGEQYF. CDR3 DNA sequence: TGTGCCAGCAGTTCCGGGACACGGGTGGGGGAGCAGTACTTC.